The next 21 T cell receptor beta chains were all read from a single sample in a study of cytomegalovirus exposure and HLA in healthy donors. The primer mix had 60 Vbeta and 13 Jbeta primers. Clones were read by immunoSEQ multiplex PCR, and TCRdb kept only the in-frame ones, dropping some. In the table there are roughly 150,000 clones, over 80% of which are singletons. The sample was PBMCs. Every receptor here comes from a woman between 18 and 30 years old in good health and CMV-seronegative.

The chain combines TRBV11-2 with TRBJ1-2; the match to TRBD1 covers 9 bases. Trimming took 5 bases from V and 4 from J; bases not matched to a gene: 8. Per germline, CDR1 SGHAT and CDR2 FQNNGV. The CDR3 is made up of 15 amino acids. Written as DNA, the CDR3 is TGTGCCAGCAGCACAGGACAGGGGCCCATCTATGGCTACACCTTC. Translation gives CASSTGQGPIYGYTF.

The chain links TRBV27 to TRBJ2-1; maybe TRBD1 (6 bases). The CDR3 loop spans 11 amino acids. Germline V gives CDR1 MNHEY, CDR2 SMNVEV (reference sequence). Between the trimmed V and J ends, which lost 5 bases and 10 bases, there was a span of 9 bases. For the CDR3, the DNA is TGTGCCAGCAGTCCCGGACAGGAGCAGTTCTTC. Protein: CASSPGQEQFF.

With respect to this clone: Other DNA sequences in this sample translate to the same CDR3. The gene calls are TRBV5-1 and TRBJ2-1; 10 positions agree with TRBD2. Germline V gene sequence: CDR1 SGHRS, CDR2 YFSETQ. Trimming took 2 bases from V and 2 from J; bases not matched to a gene: 1. There are 15 residues in the CDR3. The CDR3 DNA follows: TGCGCCAGCAGCTTAAGCGGGGGGGCCTACAATGAGCAGTTCTTC. Encoded protein: CASSLSGGAYNEQFF.

The rearrangement links TRBV29-1 to TRBJ2-1; tentative D call: TRBD2 (6 bases). Germline CDR1 reads SQVTM; CDR2 reads ANQGSEA. V lost 4 bases, J lost 4 bases, and 11 bases lay in between. The CDR3 is made up of 13 amino acids. The CDR3 is CSVGSGPYNEQFF. The DNA of the CDR3 is TGCAGCGTTGGCAGCGGGCCTTACAATGAGCAGTTCTTC.

This chain joins TRBV27 and TRBJ1-5; the D gene is possibly TRBD1 (5 bases). With 0 bases removed from V and 1 base from J, the gap between germline ends came to 16 bases. CDR3 length: 18 amino acids. The germline CDR1 and CDR2 sequences are MNHEY and SMNVEV (reference sequence). CDR3 amino acids: CASSLSAGGGTSNQPQHF. The CDR3, as DNA: TGTGCCAGCAGTTTATCGGCGGGTGGGGGGACCAGCAATCAGCCCCAGCATTTT.

The genes are TRBV5-4 and TRBJ2-1; TRBD1 agrees at 8 bases. This CDR3 has 16 amino acids. CDR1 is SGHNT and CDR2 is YYREEE in the germline V gene (reference sequence). V lost 0 bases and J lost 4; bases outside the gene matches: 6. CDR3 in amino acids: CASSLGSGQGYNEQFF. CDR3 in DNA: TGTGCCAGCAGCTTGGGCTCCGGACAGGGATACAATGAGCAGTTCTTC.

CDR3 in DNA: TGCGCCAGCAGTGCTGCCTGGGACAGCCCGGGGGAAAAACTGTTTTTT. Amino acids: CASSAAWDSPGEKLFF. The chain uses TRBV10-2 and TRBJ1-4; 7 bases align to TRBD1. Germline CDR1 WSHSY, CDR2 SAAADI. The CDR3 loop spans 16 amino acids. The V and J ends lost 4 bases and 8 bases, in that order; junction bases with no gene match: 13.

V is TRBV7-9 and J is TRBJ1-1, with D perhaps matching TRBD1 (5 bases). CDR1 is SEHNR and CDR2 is FQNEAQ in the germline V gene (reference sequence). This CDR3 is built from 13 residues. The V end was cut by 5 bases, the J end by 7 bases, with 14 bases between. CDR3 amino acids: CASSPDHGGEAFF. DNA of the CDR3: TGTGCCAGCAGCCCCGATCACGGGGGTGAAGCTTTCTTT.

This clone has a handful of counts. This sequence joins TRBV27 and TRBJ2-3; D might be TRBD2 (6 bases). CDR1 is MNHEY, CDR2 SMNVEV, per germline (reference sequence). The CDR3 runs to 15 residues. V lost 3 bases, J lost 4 bases, and 14 bases lay in between. CDR3 loop: CASSLGGGVSDTQYF. The CDR3 DNA follows: TGTGCCAGCAGTTTGGGGGGTGGGGTTTCAGATACGCAGTATTTT.

The V call is TRBV6-5, the J call TRBJ2-5, with D possibly being TRBD1 (5 bases). The assigned J gene may be wrong: the sequence end matches TRBJ2-7 better. This CDR3 contains 12 residues. Germline values: CDR1 MNHEY, CDR2 SVGAGI. CDR3 in amino acids: CATRGASTEQYF. The CDR3 coding sequence is TGTGCCACCCGTGGGGCCAGCACCGAGCAGTACTTC.

Only a few counts were recorded for this clone. In DNA, the CDR3 is TGTGCCAGCAGCTTCTTTTGGGAGGGGAACACCGGGGAGCTGTTTTTT. It is translated as CASSFFWEGNTGELFF. J is TRBJ2-2 and V is TRBV11-3; TRBD2 matches 7 bases. V shed 3 bases, J shed 1 base, and the junction held 5 bases outside the gene matches. Germline V CDR1 and CDR2: SGHNT, YENEEA. The CDR3 loop spans 16 amino acids.

V is TRBV5-1 and J is TRBJ2-3; TRBD2 matches at 11 bases. The J segment lost 0 bases and the V segment lost 0 bases, leaving 3 bases of the junction unmatched. The CDR3 length is 17 residues. Germline values: CDR1 SGHRS, CDR2 YFSETQ. The CDR3 bases are TGCGCCAGCAGCTTGGGACTAGCGGGGATTAGCACAGATACGCAGTATTTT. This sequence encodes CASSLGLAGISTDTQYF.

J is TRBJ2-2 and V is TRBV27; TRBD2 aligns across 8 bases. V gave up 3 bases and J gave up 0 bases; unmatched junction bases: 3. The CDR3 has 16 amino acids. CDR1 MNHEY and CDR2 SMNVEV come from the germline V gene (reference sequence). The CDR3 loop is CASSFGRGANTGELFF. CDR3 coding DNA: TGTGCCAGCAGTTTCGGGAGGGGAGCGAACACCGGGGAGCTGTTTTTT.

The CDR3 nucleotides are TGTGCCAGCAGCTCAACTAGCCCCACAGATACGCAGTATTTT. Protein product: CASSSTSPTDTQYF. The V and J genes are TRBV5-5 and TRBJ2-3; tentative D call: TRBD2 (6 bases). This CDR3 contains 14 residues. Trimming left V 3 bases short and J 2 bases short, with 10 bases between. The germline gives CDR1 SGHKS, CDR2 YYEKEE (reference sequence).

V usage is TRBV5-1 and J usage is TRBJ2-7, with TRBD1 matching 8 bases. V lost 3 bases, J lost 2 bases, and 7 bases stayed unmatched. The CDR3 totals 15 residues. Germline CDR1 and CDR2: SGHRS and YFSETQ. The CDR3 spells CASSSGQGSTYEQYF. CDR3 DNA: TGCGCCAGCAGCTCCGGACAGGGCTCAACCTACGAGCAGTACTTC.

The V gene is TRBV13, the J gene TRBJ1-4; D may be TRBD1 (6 bases). Trimming cost V 2 bases and J 15 bases, with 13 bases left between them. This CDR3 comprises 12 residues. The germline gives CDR1 PRHDT, CDR2 FYEKMQ (reference sequence). CDR3: CASSLRGAGVFF. CDR3 bases: TGTGCCAGCAGCTTAAGAGGGGCAGGGGTGTTTTTT.

In its sample, this clone was seen a few times. The CDR3 spells CASSPLGTGVGSGEAFF. CDR3 sequence (DNA): TGCGCCAGCAGTCCCTTGGGGACAGGGGTGGGATCTGGTGAAGCTTTCTTT. V is TRBV10-2 and J is TRBJ1-1; 10 nucleotides line up with TRBD1. Germline loops: CDR1 WSHSY, CDR2 SAAADI. V lost 5 bases, J lost 7 bases, and 16 bases stayed unmatched. The CDR3 spans 17 residues.

V gene TRBV6-5 combines with J gene TRBJ2-4; 7 bases line up with TRBD1. From germline, CDR1 is MNHEY and CDR2 SVGAGI. This CDR3 is 13 amino acids long. The trim removed 2 bases at V and 16 bases at J, leaving 11 bases unmatched. CDR3 sequence (DNA): TGTGCCAGCAGTTACCAAACAGGGGATAATGAATACTTC. Its translation: CASSYQTGDNEYF.

This clone has more than one count but fewer than ten. The V call is TRBV28, the J call TRBJ1-1, with D perhaps TRBD1 (5 bases). The ends were cut back, 2 bases at V and 11 bases at J, with 12 bases in the middle. CDR1 is MDHEN and CDR2 is SYDVKM in the germline V gene. The CDR3 has 12 residues. DNA of the CDR3: TGTGCCAGCAGTTTAGGGGGGGTTCGGGCTTTCTTT. It is translated as CASSLGGVRAFF. The whole variable domain, filled in from reference TRBV28 and TRBJ1-1, reads DVKVTQSSRYLVKRTGEKVFLECVQDMDHENMFWYRQDPGLGLRLIYFSYDVKMKEKGDIPEGYSVSREKKERFSLILESASTNQTSMYLCASSLGGVRAFFGQGTRLTVV.

This chain uses TRBV29-1 with TRBJ2-2; 8 positions match TRBD1. The CDR3 length is 16 residues. The germline CDR1 and CDR2 sequences are SQVTM and ANQGSEA. Trimming cost V 0 bases and J 0 bases; bases outside gene matches: 3. CDR3 sequence reads: CSVEDRGQANTGELFF. CDR3 bases: TGCAGCGTTGAAGACCGGGGACAGGCGAACACCGGGGAGCTGTTTTTT.

This clone has more than one count but fewer than ten. The chain joins TRBV5-8 to TRBJ1-5; TRBD1 matches 9 bases. The germline V gene has CDR1 SGHTS and CDR2 YDEGEE. V dropped 3 bases and J dropped 4; count of bases not matched to a gene: 5. The CDR3 is made up of 15 amino acids. CDR3 residues: CASSWRGTGNQPQHF. The CDR3 DNA sequence: TGTGCCAGCAGCTGGCGAGGGACAGGGAATCAGCCCCAGCATTTT.